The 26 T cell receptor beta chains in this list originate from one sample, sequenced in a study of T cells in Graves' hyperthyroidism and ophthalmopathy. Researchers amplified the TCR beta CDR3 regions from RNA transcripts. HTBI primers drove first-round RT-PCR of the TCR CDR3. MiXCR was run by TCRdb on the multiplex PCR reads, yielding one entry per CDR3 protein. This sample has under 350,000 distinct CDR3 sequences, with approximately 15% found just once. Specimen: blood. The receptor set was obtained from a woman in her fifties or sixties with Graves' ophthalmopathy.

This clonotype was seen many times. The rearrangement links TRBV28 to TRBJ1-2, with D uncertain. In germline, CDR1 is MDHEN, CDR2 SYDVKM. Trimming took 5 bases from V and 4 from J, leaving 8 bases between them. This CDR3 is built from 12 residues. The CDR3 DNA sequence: TGTGCCAGCAGTCCTACCGTCTATGGCTACACCTTC. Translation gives CASSPTVYGYTF.

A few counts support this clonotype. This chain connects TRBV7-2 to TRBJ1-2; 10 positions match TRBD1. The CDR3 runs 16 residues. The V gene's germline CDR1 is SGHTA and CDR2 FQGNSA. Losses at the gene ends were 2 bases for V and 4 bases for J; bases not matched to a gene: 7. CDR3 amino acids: CASSLTGTGVSYGYTF. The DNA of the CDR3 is TGTGCCAGCAGCTTAACCGGGACAGGGGTGTCCTATGGCTACACCTTC.

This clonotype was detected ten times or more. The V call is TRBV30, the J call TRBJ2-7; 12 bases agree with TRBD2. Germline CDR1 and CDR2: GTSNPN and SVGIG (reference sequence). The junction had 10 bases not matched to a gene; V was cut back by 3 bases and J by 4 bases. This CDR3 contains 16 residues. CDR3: CAWRTGLAGRRYEQYF. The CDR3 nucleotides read TGTGCCTGGAGGACGGGACTAGCGGGCAGGAGGTACGAGCAGTACTTC.

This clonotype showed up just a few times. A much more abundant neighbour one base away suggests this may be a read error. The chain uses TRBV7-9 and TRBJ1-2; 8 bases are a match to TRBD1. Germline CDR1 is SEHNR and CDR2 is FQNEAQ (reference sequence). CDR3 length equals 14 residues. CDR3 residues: CAGSPYQGAFGYTF. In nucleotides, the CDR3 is TGTGCCGGCAGTCCTTACCAGGGGGCTTTTGGCTACACCTTC.

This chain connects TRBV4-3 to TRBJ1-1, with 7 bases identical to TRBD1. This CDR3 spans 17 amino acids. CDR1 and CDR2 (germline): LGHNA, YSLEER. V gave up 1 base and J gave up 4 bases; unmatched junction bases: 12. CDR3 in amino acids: CASSQGRVGRGATEAFF. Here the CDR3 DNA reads TGCGCCAGCAGCCAAGGGAGAGTTGGCAGGGGGGCCACTGAAGCTTTCTTT.

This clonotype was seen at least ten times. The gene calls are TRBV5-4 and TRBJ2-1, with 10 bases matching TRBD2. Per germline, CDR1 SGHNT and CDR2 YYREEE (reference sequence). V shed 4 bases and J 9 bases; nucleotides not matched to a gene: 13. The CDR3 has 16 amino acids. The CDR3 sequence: CASSHPSGRSVGEQFF. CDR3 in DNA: TGTGCCAGCAGCCACCCTAGCGGGAGAAGTGTCGGTGAGCAGTTCTTC.

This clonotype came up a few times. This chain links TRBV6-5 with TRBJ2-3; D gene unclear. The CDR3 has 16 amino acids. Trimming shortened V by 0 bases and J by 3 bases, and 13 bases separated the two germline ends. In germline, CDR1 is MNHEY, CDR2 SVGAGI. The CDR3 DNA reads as TGTGCCAGCAGTTACTCGGGCAGAACTAAGACAGATACGCAGTATTTT. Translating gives CASSYSGRTKTDTQYF.

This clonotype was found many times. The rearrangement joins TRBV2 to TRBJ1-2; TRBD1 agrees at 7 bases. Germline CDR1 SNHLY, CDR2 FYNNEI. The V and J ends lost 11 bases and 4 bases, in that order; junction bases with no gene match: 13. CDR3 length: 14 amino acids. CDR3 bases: TGTGCCTCCGCCGAGGAGACAGGGTTCTATGGCTACACCTTC. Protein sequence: CASAEETGFYGYTF.

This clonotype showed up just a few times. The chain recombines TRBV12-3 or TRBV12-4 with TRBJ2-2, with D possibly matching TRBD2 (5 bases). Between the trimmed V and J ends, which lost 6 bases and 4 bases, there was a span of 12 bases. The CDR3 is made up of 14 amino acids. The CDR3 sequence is CASRLNGVTGELFF. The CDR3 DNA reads TGTGCCAGCAGGCTGAACGGGGTCACCGGGGAGCTGTTTTTT.

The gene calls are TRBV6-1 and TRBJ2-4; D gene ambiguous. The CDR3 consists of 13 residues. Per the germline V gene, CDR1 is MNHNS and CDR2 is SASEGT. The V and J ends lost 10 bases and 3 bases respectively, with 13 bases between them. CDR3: CATLVGDKNIQYF. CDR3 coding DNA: TGTGCCACTTTGGTCGGTGACAAAAACATTCAGTACTTC.

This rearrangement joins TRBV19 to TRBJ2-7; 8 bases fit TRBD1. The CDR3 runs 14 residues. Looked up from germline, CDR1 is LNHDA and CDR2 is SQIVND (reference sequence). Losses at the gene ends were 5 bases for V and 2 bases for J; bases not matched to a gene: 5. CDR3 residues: CASSLTGETYEQYF. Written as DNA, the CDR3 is TGTGCCAGTAGTTTGACAGGGGAAACCTACGAGCAGTACTTC.

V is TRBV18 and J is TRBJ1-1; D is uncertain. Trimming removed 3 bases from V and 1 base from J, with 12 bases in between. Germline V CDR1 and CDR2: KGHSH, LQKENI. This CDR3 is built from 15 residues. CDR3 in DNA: TGTGCCAGCTCACCCGGAACAGTACGGAACACTGAAGCTTTCTTT. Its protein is CASSPGTVRNTEAFF.

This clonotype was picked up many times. CDR3 sequence (DNA): TGTGCCAGCAGTCAAGCGAGCGGGGGACACCAAGAGACCCAGTACTTC. Amino acid sequence: CASSQASGGHQETQYF. The V call is TRBV12-3 or TRBV12-4, the J call TRBJ2-5; 8 bases align to TRBD2. The V segment lost 5 bases and the J segment 0 bases; nucleotides outside the gene matches: 8. The CDR3 has 16 amino acids.

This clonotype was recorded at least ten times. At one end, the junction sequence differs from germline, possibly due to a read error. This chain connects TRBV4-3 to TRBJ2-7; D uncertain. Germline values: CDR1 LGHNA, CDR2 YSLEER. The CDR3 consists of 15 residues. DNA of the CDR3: TGCGCCAGCAGTCAAGACGATGAATCCCGTCTCGAGCAGTACTTC. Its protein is CASSQDDESRLEQYF.

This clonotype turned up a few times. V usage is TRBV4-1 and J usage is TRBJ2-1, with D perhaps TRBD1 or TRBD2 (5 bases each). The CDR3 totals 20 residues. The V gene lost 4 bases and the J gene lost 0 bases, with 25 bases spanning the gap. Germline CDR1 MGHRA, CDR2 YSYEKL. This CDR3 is CASSRPLEMGTESSYNEQFF. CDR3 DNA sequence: TGCGCCAGCAGCCGCCCTCTCGAGATGGGGACCGAGAGCTCCTACAATGAGCAGTTCTTC.

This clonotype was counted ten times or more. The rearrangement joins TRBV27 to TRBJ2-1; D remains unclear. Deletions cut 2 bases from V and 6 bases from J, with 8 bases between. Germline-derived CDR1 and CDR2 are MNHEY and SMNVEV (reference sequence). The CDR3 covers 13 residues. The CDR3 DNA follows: TGTGCCAGCAGTTTAGCCGGTGCCAATGAGCAGTTCTTC. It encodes CASSLAGANEQFF.

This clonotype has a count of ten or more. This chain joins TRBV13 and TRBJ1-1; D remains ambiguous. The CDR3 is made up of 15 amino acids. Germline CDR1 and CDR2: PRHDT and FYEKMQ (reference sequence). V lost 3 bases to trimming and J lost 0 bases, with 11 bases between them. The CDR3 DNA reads TGTGCCAGCAGCTTGCCTTCCCGAATGAACACTGAAGCTTTCTTT. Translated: CASSLPSRMNTEAFF.

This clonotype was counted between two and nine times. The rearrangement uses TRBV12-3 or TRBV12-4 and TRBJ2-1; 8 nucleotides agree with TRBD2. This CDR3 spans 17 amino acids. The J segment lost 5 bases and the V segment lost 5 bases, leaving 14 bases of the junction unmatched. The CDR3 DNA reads TGTGCCAGCAGTCCCGGGACTAGGGTTACGCAGGACAATGAGCAGTTCTTC. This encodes CASSPGTRVTQDNEQFF.

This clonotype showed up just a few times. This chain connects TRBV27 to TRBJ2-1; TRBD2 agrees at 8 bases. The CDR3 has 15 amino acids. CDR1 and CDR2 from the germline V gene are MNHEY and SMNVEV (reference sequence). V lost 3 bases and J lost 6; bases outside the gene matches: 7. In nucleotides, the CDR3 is TGTGCCAGCAGTTTTAAGCGGGAGAATGGCAATGAGCAGTTCTTC. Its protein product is CASSFKRENGNEQFF.

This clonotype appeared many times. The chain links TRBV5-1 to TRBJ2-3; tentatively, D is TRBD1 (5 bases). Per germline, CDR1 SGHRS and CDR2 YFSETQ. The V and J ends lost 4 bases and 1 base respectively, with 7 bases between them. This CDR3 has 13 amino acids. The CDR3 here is CASSEQGTDTQYF. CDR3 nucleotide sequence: TGCGCCAGCAGCGAACAGGGCACAGATACGCAGTATTTT.

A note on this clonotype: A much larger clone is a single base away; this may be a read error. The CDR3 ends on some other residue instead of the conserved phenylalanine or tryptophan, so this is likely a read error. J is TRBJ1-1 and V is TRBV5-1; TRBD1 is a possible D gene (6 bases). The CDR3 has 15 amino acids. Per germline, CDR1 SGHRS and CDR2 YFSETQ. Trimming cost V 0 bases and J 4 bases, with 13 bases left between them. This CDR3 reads CASSLEGGVGTEAFL. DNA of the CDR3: TGCGCCAGCAGCTTGGAAGGGGGAGTGGGCACTGAAGCTTTCCTT.

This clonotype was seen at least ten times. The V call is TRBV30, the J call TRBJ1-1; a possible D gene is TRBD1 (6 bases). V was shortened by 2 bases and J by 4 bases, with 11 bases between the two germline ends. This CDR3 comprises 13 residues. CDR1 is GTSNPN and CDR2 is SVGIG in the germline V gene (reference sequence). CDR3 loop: CAWSQGLSTEAFF. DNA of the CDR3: TGTGCCTGGAGTCAGGGGTTGAGCACTGAAGCTTTCTTT.

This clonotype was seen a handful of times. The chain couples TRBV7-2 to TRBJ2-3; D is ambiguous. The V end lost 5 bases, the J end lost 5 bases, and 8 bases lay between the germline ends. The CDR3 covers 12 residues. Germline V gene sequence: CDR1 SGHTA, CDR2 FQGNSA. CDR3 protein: CASSANRDTQYF. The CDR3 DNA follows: TGTGCCAGCAGCGCCAACAGAGATACGCAGTATTTT.

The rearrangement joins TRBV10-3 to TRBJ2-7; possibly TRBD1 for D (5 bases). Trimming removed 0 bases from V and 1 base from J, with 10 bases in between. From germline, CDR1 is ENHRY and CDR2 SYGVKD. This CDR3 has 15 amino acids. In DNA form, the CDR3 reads TGTGCCATCAGTGAGTCAGGCCAGGGATCCTACGAGCAGTACTTC. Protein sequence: CAISESGQGSYEQYF.

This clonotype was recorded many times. CDR3 sequence: CAWSPRGQETQYF. CDR3 bases: TGTGCCTGGAGTCCTCGGGGTCAAGAGACCCAGTACTTC. The chain links TRBV30 to TRBJ2-5; TRBD2 might be the D (5 bases). The V gene lost 2 bases and the J gene lost 2 bases, with 9 bases spanning the gap. Germline V gives CDR1 GTSNPN, CDR2 SVGIG (reference sequence). This CDR3 has 13 residues.

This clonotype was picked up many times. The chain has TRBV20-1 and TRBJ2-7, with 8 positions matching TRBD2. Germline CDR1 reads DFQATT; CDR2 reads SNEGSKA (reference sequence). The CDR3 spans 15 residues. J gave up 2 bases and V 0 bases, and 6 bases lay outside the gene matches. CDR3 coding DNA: TGCAGTGCTAGAGATCGGTCGGGGGGGCCCTACGAGCAGTACTTC. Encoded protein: CSARDRSGGPYEQYF.